The next 10 T cell receptor beta chains were all read from a single sample in a study of cytotoxic CD8 clonotypes in ibrutinib-treated CLL. Measured with immunoSEQ multiplex PCR; TCRdb has only the in-frame clones, and not every one. The sample includes some 300,000 clones, approximately 80% seen only once; the top ten take 6.7%. The sample consisted of PBMCs, taken before ibrutinib treatment. These receptors were taken from a human donor with chronic lymphocytic leukemia.

The chain recombines TRBV15 with TRBJ2-5; D not resolved. Germline-derived CDR1 and CDR2 are LNHNV and YYDKDF (reference sequence). Trimming pared 0 bases from V and 5 bases from J, leaving 10 bases between. There are 14 residues in the CDR3. The CDR3 spells CATSRDISSETQYF. The CDR3 nucleotides are TGTGCCACCAGCAGAGATATATCTTCGGAGACCCAGTACTTC.

V usage is TRBV19 and J usage is TRBJ2-2, with D maybe TRBD2 (5 bases). The CDR3 contains 13 residues. The V end lost 8 bases, the J end lost 4 bases, and 11 bases lay between the germline ends. Germline-derived CDR1 and CDR2 are LNHDA and SQIVND (reference sequence). CDR3 loop: CASEGRLTGELFF. Written as DNA, the CDR3 is TGTGCCAGTGAGGGCAGACTCACCGGGGAGCTGTTTTTT.

This sequence joins TRBV7-8 and TRBJ1-5, with D unclear. This CDR3 has 12 residues. From germline, CDR1 is SGHVS and CDR2 FQNEAQ. Trimming removed 5 bases at V and 6 bases at J, with 8 bases between. The CDR3 DNA reads as TGTGCCAGCAGCAACTGGGGTCAGCCCCAGCATTTT. Its protein product is CASSNWGQPQHF. Complete variable domain (other parts from reference TRBV7-8 and TRBJ1-5): GAGVSQSPRYKVAKRGQDVALRCDPISGHVSLFWYQQALGQGPEFLTYFQNEAQLDKSGLPSDRFFAERPEGSVSTLKIQRTQQEDSAVYLCASSNWGQPQHFGDGTRLSIL.

This chain connects TRBV4-1 to TRBJ2-1; no firm D call. The CDR3 is made up of 11 amino acids. CDR1 and CDR2 (germline): MGHRA, YSYEKL. Trimming took off 4 bases at V and 6 bases at J, with 4 bases between the two ends. CDR3 in amino acids: CASSRGNEQFF. CDR3 sequence (DNA): TGCGCCAGCAGCCGGGGCAATGAGCAGTTCTTC.

V and J are TRBV12-5 and TRBJ1-5, with D unclear. Trimming pared 1 base from V and 3 bases from J, leaving 4 bases between. Germline V gene data show CDR1 as LGHNT and CDR2 as FRNRAP. This CDR3 spans 13 amino acids. The CDR3 bases are TGTGCTAGTGGTTTGGGATACAATCAGCCCCAGCATTTT. Its translation: CASGLGYNQPQHF.

The chain employs TRBV7-9 and TRBJ2-1, with 10 positions matching TRBD2. This CDR3 is 14 amino acids long. Unmatched junction bases numbered 2, after V lost 3 bases and J lost 6 bases. Germline-derived CDR1 and CDR2 are SEHNR and FQNEAQ (reference sequence). CDR3 amino acids: CASSLLAGANEQFF. The CDR3 DNA reads as TGTGCCAGCAGCTTGCTAGCGGGAGCCAATGAGCAGTTCTTC.

The gene calls are TRBV6-5 and TRBJ2-1, with D maybe TRBD1 (6 bases). Germline CDR1 is MNHEY and CDR2 is SVGAGI. This CDR3 is 15 amino acids long. V lost 6 bases and J 1 base, leaving 13 bases between the germline ends. The CDR3 loop is CASRPGASSYNEQFF. The CDR3 nucleotides read TGTGCCAGCAGACCAGGGGCCTCATCCTACAATGAGCAGTTCTTC.

The chain joins TRBV11-2 to TRBJ2-5; D is unclear. Germline loops: CDR1 SGHAT, CDR2 FQNNGV. V dropped 0 bases and J dropped 1 base, with 9 bases sitting between them. This CDR3 is built from 15 residues. This chain's CDR3 is CASSLDRLPQETQYF. In nucleotides, the CDR3 is TGTGCCAGCAGCTTAGATCGGCTACCCCAAGAGACCCAGTACTTC.

In this sample, this clone turned up a few times. The V and J genes are TRBV5-4 and TRBJ2-1; 13 nucleotides agree with TRBD2. CDR3 size: 17 residues. With 3 bases clipped from V and 6 bases from J, the junction kept 9 bases outside the gene matches. Germline lookup yields CDR1 SGHNT and CDR2 YYREEE (reference sequence). CDR3 sequence (DNA): TGTGCCAGCAGCTCCAGGACTAGCGGGAGTTCATTCAATGAGCAGTTCTTC. Translating it yields CASSSRTSGSSFNEQFF.

This chain links TRBV6-5 with TRBJ2-3; TRBD2 is a possible D gene (6 bases). Germline V gene sequence: CDR1 MNHEY, CDR2 SVGAGI. The CDR3 length is 15 residues. Deletions cut 3 bases from V and 2 bases from J, with 12 bases between. The CDR3 here is CASSYNRRATDTQYF. The CDR3 DNA is TGTGCCAGCAGTTATAATAGGAGGGCCACAGATACGCAGTATTTT.